Below are 17 T cell receptor beta chains sequenced from a single sample in a study of cytomegalovirus exposure and HLA in healthy donors. Vbeta (60) and Jbeta (13) primers were used in the PCR. Produced via immunoSEQ multiplex PCR; TCRdb's table is partial and in-frame only. The table has about 160,000 clones, roughly three quarters seen once. The sequenced sample was PBMCs. The receptors shown here come from a young man in good health and CMV-seropositive.

In this sample, this clone turned up a few times. This chain uses TRBV4-2 with TRBJ1-2, with D uncertain. This CDR3 region has 17 residues. The V gene's germline CDR1 is LGHNA and CDR2 YNFKEQ. Trimming stripped 4 bases from V and 11 bases from J, with 29 bases between. The CDR3 DNA sequence: TGTGCCAGCAGCCCGATCCCTACGGGGAATTCGCGCTGGGGTTACACCTTC. It codes for CASSPIPTGNSRWGYTF.

This clone was observed a handful of times. V is TRBV9 and J is TRBJ2-7; D is unclear. Looked up from germline, CDR1 is SGDLS and CDR2 is YYNGEE. CDR3 length: 13 amino acids. V lost 4 bases, J lost 6 bases, and 14 bases lay in between. The CDR3 is CASSSLANGEQYF. The DNA for the CDR3 is TGTGCCAGCAGCTCTCTTGCTAACGGCGAGCAGTACTTC.

J is TRBJ1-6 and V is TRBV4-1; D is ambiguous. The germline V gene encodes CDR1 MGHRA and CDR2 YSYEKL. The CDR3 sequence is 12 residues long. With 1 base removed from V and 9 bases from J, the gap between germline ends came to 4 bases. The CDR3 here is CASSQVGSPLHF. DNA for the CDR3: TGCGCCAGCAGCCAAGTCGGTTCACCCCTCCACTTT.

The chain uses TRBV19 and TRBJ1-1; D is possibly TRBD1 (5 bases). Trimming stripped 6 bases from V and 0 bases from J, with 11 bases between. This CDR3 is built from 14 residues. CDR1 LNHDA and CDR2 SQIVND come from the germline V gene (reference sequence). CDR3 coding DNA: TGTGCCAGTAGACGACAGAGTTTGAACACTGAAGCTTTCTTT. It yields the protein CASRRQSLNTEAFF.

CDR3 in amino acids: CASSQAGERAKNIQYF. CDR3 sequence (DNA): TGCGCCAGCAGCCAAGCAGGGGAAAGGGCCAAAAACATTCAGTACTTC. This chain joins TRBV4-3 and TRBJ2-4; perhaps TRBD1 as D (6 bases). The germline gives CDR1 LGHNA, CDR2 YSLEER. This CDR3 has 16 residues. V was cut by 1 base and J by 1 base, with 11 bases left in between.

To note about this clone: Its ends do not fully match the called genes, so a read error is possible. This rearrangement joins TRBV7-9 to TRBJ2-7, with 7 positions matching TRBD2. Germline V gives CDR1 SEHNR, CDR2 FQNEAQ (reference sequence). The CDR3 consists of 16 residues. The CDR3 here is CSSSPPRLAESYEQYF. The CDR3 region has the DNA TGTTCCAGCAGCCCACCCAGACTAGCCGAGTCCTACGAGCAGTACTTC.

In its sample, this clone was seen a few times. Different DNA sequences within this sample yield the same CDR3. This chain uses TRBV4-1 with TRBJ1-6; maybe TRBD1 (6 bases). The CDR3 is 14 amino acids. Trimming removed 0 bases from V and 6 bases from J, with 6 bases in between. Germline loops: CDR1 MGHRA, CDR2 YSYEKL. The DNA for the CDR3 is TGCGCCAGCAGCCAAGACAGGGGTAATTCACCCCTCCACTTT. Translating gives CASSQDRGNSPLHF.

The CDR3 DNA reads TGTGCCAGCAGCTCCGACACCCACAACTATGGCTACACCTTC. Amino acid sequence: CASSSDTHNYGYTF. V usage is TRBV7-2 and J usage is TRBJ1-2; D is uncertain. V lost 4 bases to trimming and J lost 2 bases, with 11 bases between them. CDR1 and CDR2 (germline): SGHTA, FQGNSA. The length of the CDR3 is 14 residues. The full variable domain, its missing parts supplied by reference TRBV7-2 and TRBJ1-2, is GAGVSQSPSNKVTEKGKDVELRCDPISGHTALYWYRQSLGQGLEFLIYFQGNSAPDKSGLPSDRFSAERTGGSVSTLTIQRTQQEDSAVYLCASSSDTHNYGYTFGSGTRLTVV.

This clone has a single count. The V and J genes are TRBV5-4 and TRBJ2-7, with 11 bases matching TRBD2. Germline values: CDR1 SGHNT, CDR2 YYREEE (reference sequence). The V and J ends lost 3 bases and 3 bases, in that order; junction bases with no gene match: 8. CDR3 size: 16 residues. Here the CDR3 reads CASSWGSGRAIYEQYF. The CDR3 DNA follows: TGTGCCAGCAGCTGGGGTAGCGGGAGGGCCATCTACGAGCAGTACTTC.

V and J are TRBV29-1 and TRBJ2-7, with 7 bases aligning to TRBD1. CDR1 and CDR2 (germline): SQVTM, ANQGSEA. V shed 1 base and J 3 bases; nucleotides not matched to a gene: 12. The CDR3 extends over 16 amino acids. The CDR3 reads CSVEVWANQGDYEQYF. CDR3 in DNA: TGCAGCGTTGAAGTGTGGGCTAATCAGGGGGACTACGAGCAGTACTTC.

As to this clone: Relative to the germline gene, one junction end is altered; a read error may explain this. This rearrangement joins TRBV7-9 to TRBJ1-2; D is unresolved. The CDR3 totals 12 residues. CDR1 is SEHNR, CDR2 FQNEAQ, per germline (reference sequence). CDR3 coding DNA: TGTTCCAGCAGCTTAGGTCTCTATGGCTACACCTTC. Protein product: CSSSLGLYGYTF.

The V and J genes are TRBV5-6 and TRBJ1-2; TRBD1 aligns across 7 bases. This CDR3 has 15 amino acids. V trimming: 6 bases; J trimming: 1 base; junction bases outside the gene matches: 9. The V gene's germline CDR1 is SGHDT and CDR2 YYEEEE. The CDR3 bases are TGTGCCAGCAACGTAAACAGGGGTCGTAACTATGGCTACACCTTC. Translated, it gives CASNVNRGRNYGYTF.

V gene TRBV19 combines with J gene TRBJ2-7; D uncertain. The germline V gene has CDR1 LNHDA and CDR2 SQIVND (reference sequence). This CDR3 has 15 amino acids. V dropped 5 bases and J dropped 1 base, with 15 bases sitting between them. The CDR3, as DNA: TGTGCCAGTAGTCTGTCGGCAGGCGAATCCTACGAGCAGTACTTC. Translating gives CASSLSAGESYEQYF.

The rearrangement links TRBV19 to TRBJ2-7; the match to TRBD2 covers 8 bases. This CDR3 is 16 amino acids long. CDR1 and CDR2 from the germline V gene are LNHDA and SQIVND (reference sequence). V shed 5 bases, J shed 1 base, and the junction held 10 bases outside the gene matches. The CDR3 DNA is TGTGCCAGTAGTCCGAGCGGGGGCCGGTTTTCCTACGAGCAGTACTTC. Its protein is CASSPSGGRFSYEQYF.

The chain carries TRBV10-1 and TRBJ2-1, with TRBD2 matching 14 bases. Germline CDR1 WNHNN, CDR2 SYGVQD (reference sequence). V gave up 2 bases and J gave up 7 bases; unmatched junction bases: 4. CDR3 size: 16 residues. Written as DNA, the CDR3 is TGCGCCAGCAGTGAGACGGGACTAGCGGGAGAGAATGAGCAGTTCTTC. It is translated as CASSETGLAGENEQFF.

For this clone: The junction departs from germline at one end; a sequencing error may be responsible. This CDR3 is also generated by other DNA sequences in the sample. The CDR3 DNA is TGTGCCAGCAGCCAGCTCCGGGACAGGGTCTACGAACAGTACTTC. It yields the protein CASSQLRDRVYEQYF. This chain connects TRBV4-2 to TRBJ2-7; 9 positions agree with TRBD1. CDR3 length: 15 amino acids. Germline V gene sequence: CDR1 LGHNA, CDR2 YNFKEQ.

In this sample, this clone turned up a few times. This sequence joins TRBV4-1 and TRBJ1-6, with a weak D call TRBD1 (6 bases). The CDR3 consists of 15 residues. Trimming stripped 5 bases from V and 3 bases from J, with 11 bases between. The germline V gene has CDR1 MGHRA and CDR2 YSYEKL. The CDR3 reads CASSSGQYYNSPLHF. CDR3 DNA sequence: TGCGCCAGCAGCTCCGGACAGTACTATAATTCACCCCTCCACTTT.